These 3 T cell receptor beta chains share one sample of origin, sequenced in a study of cytomegalovirus exposure and HLA in healthy donors. The PCR contained 60 Vbeta and 13 Jbeta primers. The protocol was immunoSEQ multiplex PCR, while the TCRdb copy is restricted to in-frame clones and leaves out a portion. The sample shows some 220,000 clones, about three quarters of them seen only once. Sequences were obtained from PBMCs. Receptors were obtained from a boy aged 5-17 years in good health and CMV-seronegative.

A few counts support this clone. CDR3 nucleotide sequence: TGTGCCAGCAGCTGGCGCGGAAGAAACACTGAAGCTTTCTTT. Amino acids: CASSWRGRNTEAFF. The rearrangement uses TRBV11-3 and TRBJ1-1; D is undetermined. The CDR3 loop spans 14 amino acids. V lost 4 bases, J lost 2 bases, and 11 bases lay in between. From germline, CDR1 is SGHNT and CDR2 YENEEA.

The CDR3 loop is CASSPNYRGRDTEAFF. The CDR3 DNA is TGTGCCAGTAGTCCGAATTACAGGGGCAGGGACACTGAAGCTTTCTTT. The chain recombines TRBV19 with TRBJ1-1, with TRBD1 identical over 7 bases. Germline loops: CDR1 LNHDA, CDR2 SQIVND (reference sequence). This CDR3 spans 16 amino acids. Losses at the gene ends were 5 bases for V and 3 bases for J; bases not matched to a gene: 12.

The rearrangement links TRBV9 to TRBJ1-1, with D possibly matching TRBD1 (5 bases). The CDR3 loop spans 13 amino acids. Germline V gene sequence: CDR1 SGDLS, CDR2 YYNGEE. Trimming cost V 3 bases and J 5 bases, with 11 bases left between them. The CDR3 coding sequence is TGTGCCAGCAGCGCCCACTACAGGACTGAAGCTTTCTTT. Translated, it gives CASSAHYRTEAFF.